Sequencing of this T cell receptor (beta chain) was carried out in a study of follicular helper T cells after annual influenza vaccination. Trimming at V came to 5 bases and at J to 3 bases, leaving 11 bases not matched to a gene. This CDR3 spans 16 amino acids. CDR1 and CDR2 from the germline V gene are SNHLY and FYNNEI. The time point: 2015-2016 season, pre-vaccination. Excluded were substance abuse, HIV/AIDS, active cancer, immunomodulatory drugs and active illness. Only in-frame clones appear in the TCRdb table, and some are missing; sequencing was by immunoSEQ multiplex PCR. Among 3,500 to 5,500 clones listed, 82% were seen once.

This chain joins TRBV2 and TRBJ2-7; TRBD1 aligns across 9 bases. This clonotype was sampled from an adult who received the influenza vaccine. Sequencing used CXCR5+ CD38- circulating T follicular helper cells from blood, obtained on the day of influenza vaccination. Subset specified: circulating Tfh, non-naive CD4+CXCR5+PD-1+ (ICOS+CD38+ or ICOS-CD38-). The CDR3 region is CASSYGPGQGNYEQYF. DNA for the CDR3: TGTGCCAGCAGTTACGGGCCGGGACAGGGTAACTACGAGCAGTACTTC. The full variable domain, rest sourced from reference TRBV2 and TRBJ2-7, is EPEVTQTPSHQVTQMGQEVILRCVPISNHLYFYWYRQILGQKVEFLVSFYNNEISEKSEIFDDQFSVERPDGSNFTLKIRSTKLEDSAMYFCASSYGPGQGNYEQYFGPGTRLTVT.